The text below deals with one TCR beta chain. Its antigen is as yet unknown. Time point of the sample: after neoadjuvant nivolumab, at surgical resection. These data belong to a study of neoadjuvant anti-PD-1 for oral cavity cancer. The study's findings and limits: Post-nivolumab, blood T cell clonality was significantly elevated in non-responders.

Measured with immunoSEQ multiplex PCR; TCRdb has only the in-frame clones, and not every one. This sample has over 13,000 clones, with roughly four fifths found just once. This CDR3 contains 13 residues. After removal of 6 bases from V and 5 bases from J, the junction contained 4 bases not matched to a gene. CDR1 and CDR2 from the germline V gene are SGHRS and YFSETQ. The sequence came from a person aged 40-85 years with oral cavity squamous cell carcinoma. J is TRBJ2-7 and V is TRBV5-1, with 11 bases lining up with TRBD1. The sample here was PBMCs, taken after nivolumab (anti-PD-1) treatment. The chain's CDR3 is CASNRDRGNEQYF. The CDR3, as DNA: TGCGCCAGCAACCGGGACAGGGGGAACGAGCAGTACTTC.